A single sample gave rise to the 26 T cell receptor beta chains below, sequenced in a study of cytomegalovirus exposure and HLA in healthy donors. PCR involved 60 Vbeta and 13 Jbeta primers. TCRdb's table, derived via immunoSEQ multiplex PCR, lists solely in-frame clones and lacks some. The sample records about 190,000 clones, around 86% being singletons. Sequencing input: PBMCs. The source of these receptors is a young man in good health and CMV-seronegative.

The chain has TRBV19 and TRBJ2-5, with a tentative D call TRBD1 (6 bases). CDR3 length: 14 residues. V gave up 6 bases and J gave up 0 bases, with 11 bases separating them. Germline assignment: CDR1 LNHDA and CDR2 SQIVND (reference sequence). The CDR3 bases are TGTGCCAGTAGGGACGGACAGCACCAAGAGACCCAGTACTTC. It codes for CASRDGQHQETQYF.

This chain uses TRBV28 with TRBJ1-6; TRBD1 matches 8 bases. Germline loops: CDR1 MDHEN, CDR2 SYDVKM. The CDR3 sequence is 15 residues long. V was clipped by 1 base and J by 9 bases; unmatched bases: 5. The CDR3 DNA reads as TGTGCCAGCAGTTTATATACAGGGGGTCTTTCACCCCTCCACTTT. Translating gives CASSLYTGGLSPLHF.

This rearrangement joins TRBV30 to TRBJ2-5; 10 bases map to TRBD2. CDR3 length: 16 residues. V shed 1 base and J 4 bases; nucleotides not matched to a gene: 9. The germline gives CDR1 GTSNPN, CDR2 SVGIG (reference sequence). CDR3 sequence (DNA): TGTGCCTGGAGTGAGGGTTTTCTAGCGGGAGCAGAGACCCAGTACTTC. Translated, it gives CAWSEGFLAGAETQYF. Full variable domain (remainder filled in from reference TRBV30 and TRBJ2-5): SQTIHQWPATLVQPVGSPLSLECTVEGTSNPNLYWYRQAAGRGLQLLFYSVGIGQISSEVPQNLSASRPQDRQFILSSKKLLLSDSGFYLCAWSEGFLAGAETQYFGPGTRLLVL.

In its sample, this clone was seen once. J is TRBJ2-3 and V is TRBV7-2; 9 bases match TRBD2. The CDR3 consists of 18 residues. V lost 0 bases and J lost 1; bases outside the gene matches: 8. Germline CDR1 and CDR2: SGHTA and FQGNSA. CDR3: CASSLARGTSWGTDTQYF. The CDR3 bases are TGTGCCAGCAGCTTAGCTCGTGGGACTAGCTGGGGCACAGATACGCAGTATTTT.

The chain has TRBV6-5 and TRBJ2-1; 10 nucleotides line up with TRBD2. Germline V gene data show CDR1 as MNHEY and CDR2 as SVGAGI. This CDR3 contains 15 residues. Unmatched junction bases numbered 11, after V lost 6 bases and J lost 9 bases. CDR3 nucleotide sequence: TGTGCCAGCAGAGGGTGGGGACTAGCGTTCGGTGAGCAGTTCTTC. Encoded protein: CASRGWGLAFGEQFF.

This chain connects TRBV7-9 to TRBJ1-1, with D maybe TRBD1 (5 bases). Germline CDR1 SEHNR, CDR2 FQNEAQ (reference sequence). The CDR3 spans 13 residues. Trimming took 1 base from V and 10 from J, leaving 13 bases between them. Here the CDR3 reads CASSLGQGLVAFF. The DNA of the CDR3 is TGTGCCAGCAGCTTAGGGCAGGGCTTAGTAGCTTTCTTT.

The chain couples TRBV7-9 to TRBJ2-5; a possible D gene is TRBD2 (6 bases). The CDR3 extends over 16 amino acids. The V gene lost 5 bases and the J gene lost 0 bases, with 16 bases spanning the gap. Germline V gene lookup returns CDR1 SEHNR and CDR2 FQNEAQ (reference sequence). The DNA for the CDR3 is TGTGCCAGCAGCCCCCAGTCGGGAGAATACCAAGAGACCCAGTACTTC. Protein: CASSPQSGEYQETQYF.

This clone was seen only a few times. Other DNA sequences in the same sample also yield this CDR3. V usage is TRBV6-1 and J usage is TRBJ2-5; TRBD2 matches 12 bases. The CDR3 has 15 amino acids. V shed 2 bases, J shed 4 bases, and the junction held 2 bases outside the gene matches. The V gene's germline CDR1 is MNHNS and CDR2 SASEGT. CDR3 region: CASSELAGGPETQYF. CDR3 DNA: TGTGCCAGCAGTGAACTAGCGGGGGGGCCAGAGACCCAGTACTTC.

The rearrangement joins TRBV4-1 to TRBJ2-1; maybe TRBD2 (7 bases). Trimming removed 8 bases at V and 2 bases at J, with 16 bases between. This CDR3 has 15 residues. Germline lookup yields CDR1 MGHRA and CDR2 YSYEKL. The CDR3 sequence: CASQKGGVPYNEQFF. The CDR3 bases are TGCGCCAGCCAAAAGGGGGGGGTTCCCTACAATGAGCAGTTCTTC.

This CDR3 is CASSFGGTSGGARPDTQYF. The CDR3 nucleotides read TGTGCCAGCAGCTTCGGGGGGACTAGCGGGGGGGCCCGCCCAGATACGCAGTATTTT. The rearrangement joins TRBV13 to TRBJ2-3; 16 bases match TRBD2. The CDR3 is made up of 19 amino acids. The ends lost 3 bases at V and 4 bases at J; junction bases unmatched: 10. Germline V gene data show CDR1 as PRHDT and CDR2 as FYEKMQ (reference sequence).

The CDR3 sequence is CASSLGQRDPYEQYF. CDR3 sequence (DNA): TGCGCCAGCAGCTTGGGGCAGCGAGACCCCTACGAGCAGTACTTC. The V and J genes are TRBV5-1 and TRBJ2-7; D not certain. Trimming took off 0 bases at V and 2 bases at J, with 12 bases between the two ends. CDR3 length: 15 amino acids. The germline V gene encodes CDR1 SGHRS and CDR2 YFSETQ.

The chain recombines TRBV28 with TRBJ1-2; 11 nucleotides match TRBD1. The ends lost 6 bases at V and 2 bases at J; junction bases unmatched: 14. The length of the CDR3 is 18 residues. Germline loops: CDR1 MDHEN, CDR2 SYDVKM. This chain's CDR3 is CASRGGLGQGAGNYGYTF. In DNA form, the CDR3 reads TGTGCCAGCAGAGGAGGCTTAGGACAGGGGGCCGGGAACTATGGCTACACCTTC.

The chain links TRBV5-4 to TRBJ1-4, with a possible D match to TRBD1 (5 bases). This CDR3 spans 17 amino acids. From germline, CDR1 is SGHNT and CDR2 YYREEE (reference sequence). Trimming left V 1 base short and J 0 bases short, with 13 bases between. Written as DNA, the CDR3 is TGTGCCAGCAGCTTGCCGGGGGGAAGTGCAACTAATGAAAAACTGTTTTTT. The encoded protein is CASSLPGGSATNEKLFF.

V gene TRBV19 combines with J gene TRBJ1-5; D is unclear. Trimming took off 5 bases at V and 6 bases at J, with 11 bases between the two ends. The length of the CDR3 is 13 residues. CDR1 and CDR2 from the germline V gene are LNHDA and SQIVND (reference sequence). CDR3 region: CASSVRPPQPQHF. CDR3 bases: TGTGCCAGTAGTGTGCGGCCGCCTCAGCCCCAGCATTTT. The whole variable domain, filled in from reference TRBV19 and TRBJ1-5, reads DGGITQSPKYLFRKEGQNVTLSCEQNLNHDAMYWYRQDPGQGLRLIYYSQIVNDFQKGDIAEGYSVSREKKESFPLTVTSAQKNPTAFYLCASSVRPPQPQHFGDGTRLSIL.

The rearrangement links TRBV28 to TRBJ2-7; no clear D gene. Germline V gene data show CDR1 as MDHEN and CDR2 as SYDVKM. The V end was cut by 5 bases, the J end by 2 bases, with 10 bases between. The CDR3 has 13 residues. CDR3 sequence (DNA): TGTGCCAGCAGTCCACACACCCCCTACGAGCAGTACTTC. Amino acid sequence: CASSPHTPYEQYF.

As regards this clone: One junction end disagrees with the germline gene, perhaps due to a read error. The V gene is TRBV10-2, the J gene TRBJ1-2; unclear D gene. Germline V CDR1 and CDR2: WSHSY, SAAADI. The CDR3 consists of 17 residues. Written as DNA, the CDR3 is TGCGCCAGCAGCGAGTTCGCTTCCGCGACTAGGAACTATGGCTACACCTTC. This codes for CASSEFASATRNYGYTF.

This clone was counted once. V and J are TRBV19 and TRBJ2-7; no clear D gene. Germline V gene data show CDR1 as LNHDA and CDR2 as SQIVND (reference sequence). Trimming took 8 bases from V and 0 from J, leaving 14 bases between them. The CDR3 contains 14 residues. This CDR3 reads CASSSPSSSYEQYF. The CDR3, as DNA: TGTGCCAGTTCTTCACCGTCTAGCTCCTACGAGCAGTACTTC. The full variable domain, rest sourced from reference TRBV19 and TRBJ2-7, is DGGITQSPKYLFRKEGQNVTLSCEQNLNHDAMYWYRQDPGQGLRLIYYSQIVNDFQKGDIAEGYSVSREKKESFPLTVTSAQKNPTAFYLCASSSPSSSYEQYFGPGTRLTVT.

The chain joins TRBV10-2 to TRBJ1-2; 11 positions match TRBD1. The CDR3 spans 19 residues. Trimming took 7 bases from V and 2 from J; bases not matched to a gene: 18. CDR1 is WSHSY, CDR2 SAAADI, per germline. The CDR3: CASMGRLGQGVKGNYGYTF. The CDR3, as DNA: TGCGCCAGCATGGGACGATTGGGACAGGGGGTTAAAGGAAACTATGGCTACACCTTC.

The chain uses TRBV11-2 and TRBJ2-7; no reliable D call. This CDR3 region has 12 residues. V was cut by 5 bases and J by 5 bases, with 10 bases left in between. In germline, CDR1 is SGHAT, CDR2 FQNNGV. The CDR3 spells CASSHLQDEQYF. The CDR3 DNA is TGTGCCAGCAGCCACCTCCAGGACGAGCAGTACTTC.

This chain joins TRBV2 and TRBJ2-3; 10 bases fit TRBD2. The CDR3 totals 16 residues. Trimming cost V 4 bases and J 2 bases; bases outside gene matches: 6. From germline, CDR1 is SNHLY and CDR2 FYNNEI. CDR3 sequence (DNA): TGTGCCAGCAGTGGGACTAGCGGAGCCTTCACAGATACGCAGTATTTT. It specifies CASSGTSGAFTDTQYF.

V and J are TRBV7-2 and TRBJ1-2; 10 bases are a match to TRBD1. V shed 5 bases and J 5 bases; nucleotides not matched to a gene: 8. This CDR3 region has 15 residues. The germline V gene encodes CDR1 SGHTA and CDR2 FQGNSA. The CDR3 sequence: CASSPGQGVRYGYTF. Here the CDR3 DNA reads TGTGCCAGCAGCCCCGGACAGGGGGTTCGGTATGGCTACACCTTC.

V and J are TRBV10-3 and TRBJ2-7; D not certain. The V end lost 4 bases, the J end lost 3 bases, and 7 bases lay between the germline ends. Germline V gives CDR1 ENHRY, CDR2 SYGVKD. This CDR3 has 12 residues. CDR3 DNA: TGTGCCATCAGTGCCGAGCTCTACGAGCAGTACTTC. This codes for CAISAELYEQYF.

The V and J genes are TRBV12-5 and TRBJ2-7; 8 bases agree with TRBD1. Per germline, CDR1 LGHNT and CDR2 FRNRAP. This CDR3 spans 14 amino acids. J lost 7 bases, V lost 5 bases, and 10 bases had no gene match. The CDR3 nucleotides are TGTGCTAGTGGTACACCCAGGGGGCCACGGGAGCAGTACTTC. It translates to CASGTPRGPREQYF. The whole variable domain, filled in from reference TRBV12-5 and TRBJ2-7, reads DARVTQTPRHKVTEMGQEVTMRCQPILGHNTVFWYRQTMMQGLELLAYFRNRAPLDDSGMPKDRFSAEMPDATLATLKIQPSEPRDSAVYFCASGTPRGPREQYFGPGTRLTVT.

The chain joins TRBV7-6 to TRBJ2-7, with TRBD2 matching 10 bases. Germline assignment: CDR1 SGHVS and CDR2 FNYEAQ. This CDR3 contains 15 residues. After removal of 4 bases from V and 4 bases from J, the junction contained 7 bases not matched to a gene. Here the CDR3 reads CASSSLAGRLYEQYF. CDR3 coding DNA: TGTGCCAGCAGCTCACTAGCGGGGCGCCTATACGAGCAGTACTTC.

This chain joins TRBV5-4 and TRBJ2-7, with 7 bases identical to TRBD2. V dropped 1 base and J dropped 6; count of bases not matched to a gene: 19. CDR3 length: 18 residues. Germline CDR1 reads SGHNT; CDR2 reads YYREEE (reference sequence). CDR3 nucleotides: TGTGCCAGCAGCTTGAGAGCTAGCGGAGGCCTTCTATCGGGCGAGCAGTACTTC. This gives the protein CASSLRASGGLLSGEQYF.

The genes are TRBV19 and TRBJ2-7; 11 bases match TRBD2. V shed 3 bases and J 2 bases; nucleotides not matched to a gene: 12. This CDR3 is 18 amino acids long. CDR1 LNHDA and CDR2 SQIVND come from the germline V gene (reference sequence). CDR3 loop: CASSIIASTSGAPYEQYF. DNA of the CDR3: TGTGCCAGTAGTATCATCGCCTCGACTAGCGGGGCCCCCTACGAGCAGTACTTC.